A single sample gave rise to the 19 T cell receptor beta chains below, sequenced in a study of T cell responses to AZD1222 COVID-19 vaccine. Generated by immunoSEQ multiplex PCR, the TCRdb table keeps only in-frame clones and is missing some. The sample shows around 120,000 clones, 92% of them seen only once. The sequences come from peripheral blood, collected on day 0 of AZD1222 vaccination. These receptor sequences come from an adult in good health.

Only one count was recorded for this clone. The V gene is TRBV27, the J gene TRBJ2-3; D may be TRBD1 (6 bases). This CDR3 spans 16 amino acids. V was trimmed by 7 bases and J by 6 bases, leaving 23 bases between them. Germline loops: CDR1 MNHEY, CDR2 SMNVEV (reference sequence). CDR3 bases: TGTGCCAGCAAACCTGGCCCGGACAGCCCTGGGGATACGCAGTATTTT. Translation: CASKPGPDSPGDTQYF.

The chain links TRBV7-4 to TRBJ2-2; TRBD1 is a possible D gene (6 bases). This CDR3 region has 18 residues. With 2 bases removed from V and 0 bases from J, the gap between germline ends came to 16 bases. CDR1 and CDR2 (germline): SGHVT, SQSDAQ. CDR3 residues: CASSLPNDRIPNTGELFF. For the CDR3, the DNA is TGTGCCAGCAGCTTACCCAATGACAGGATCCCGAACACCGGGGAGCTGTTTTTT. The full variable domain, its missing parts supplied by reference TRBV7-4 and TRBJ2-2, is GAGVSQSPRYKVAKRGRDVALRCDSISGHVTLYWYRQTLGQGSEVLTYSQSDAQRDKSGRPSGRFSAERPERSVSTLKIQRTEQGDSAVYLCASSLPNDRIPNTGELFFGEGSRLTVL.

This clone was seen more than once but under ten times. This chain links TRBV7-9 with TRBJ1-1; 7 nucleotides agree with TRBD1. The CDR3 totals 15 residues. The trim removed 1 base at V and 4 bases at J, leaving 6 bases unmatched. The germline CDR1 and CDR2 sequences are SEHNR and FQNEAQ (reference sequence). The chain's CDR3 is CASSLVQGPPTEAFF. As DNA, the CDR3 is TGTGCCAGCAGCTTAGTACAGGGGCCCCCCACTGAAGCTTTCTTT.

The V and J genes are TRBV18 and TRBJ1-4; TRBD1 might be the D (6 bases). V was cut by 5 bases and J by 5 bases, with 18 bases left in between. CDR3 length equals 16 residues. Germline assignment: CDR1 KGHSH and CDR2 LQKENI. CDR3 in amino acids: CASSIQGSLNNEKLFF. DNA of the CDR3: TGTGCCAGCTCAATACAGGGCTCACTAAACAATGAAAAACTGTTTTTT.

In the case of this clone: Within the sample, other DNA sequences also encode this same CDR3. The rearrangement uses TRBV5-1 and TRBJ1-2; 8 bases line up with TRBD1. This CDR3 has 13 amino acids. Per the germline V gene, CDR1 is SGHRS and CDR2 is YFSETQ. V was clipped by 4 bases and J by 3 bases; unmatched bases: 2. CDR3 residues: CASSLTGDYGYTF. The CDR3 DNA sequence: TGCGCCAGCAGCCTGACAGGGGACTATGGCTACACCTTC.

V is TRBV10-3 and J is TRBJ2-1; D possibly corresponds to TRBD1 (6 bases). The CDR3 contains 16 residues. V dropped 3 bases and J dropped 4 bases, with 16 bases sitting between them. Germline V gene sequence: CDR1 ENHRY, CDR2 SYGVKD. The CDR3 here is CAISDPGTRIYNEQFF. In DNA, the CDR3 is TGTGCCATCAGTGACCCCGGGACACGAATATACAATGAGCAGTTCTTC.

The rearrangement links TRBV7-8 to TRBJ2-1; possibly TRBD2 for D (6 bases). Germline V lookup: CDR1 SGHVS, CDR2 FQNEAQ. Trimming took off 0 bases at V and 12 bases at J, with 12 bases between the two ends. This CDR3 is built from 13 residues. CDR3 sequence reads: CASSLAEHGGQFF. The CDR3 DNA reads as TGTGCCAGCAGCTTAGCGGAACACGGGGGGCAGTTCTTC.

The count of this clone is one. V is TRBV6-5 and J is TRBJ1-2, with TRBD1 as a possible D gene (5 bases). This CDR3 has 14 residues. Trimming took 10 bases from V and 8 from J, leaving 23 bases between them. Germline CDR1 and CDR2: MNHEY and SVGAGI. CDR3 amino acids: CATLYSGTMKGYTF. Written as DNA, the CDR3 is TGTGCCACCCTTTACTCCGGGACGATGAAGGGCTACACCTTC.

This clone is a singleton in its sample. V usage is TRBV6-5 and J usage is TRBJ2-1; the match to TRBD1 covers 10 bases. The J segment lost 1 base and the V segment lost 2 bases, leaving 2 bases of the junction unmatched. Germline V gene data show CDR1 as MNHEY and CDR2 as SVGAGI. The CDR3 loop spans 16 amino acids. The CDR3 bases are TGTGCCAGCAGTTACGGGGGACAGGGGTCCTACAATGAGCAGTTCTTC. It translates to CASSYGGQGSYNEQFF.

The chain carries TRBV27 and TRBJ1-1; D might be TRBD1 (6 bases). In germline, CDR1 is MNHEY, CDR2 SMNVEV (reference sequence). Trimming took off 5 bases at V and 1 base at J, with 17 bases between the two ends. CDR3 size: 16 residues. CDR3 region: CASSAVFGTKNTEAFF. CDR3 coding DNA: TGTGCCAGCAGTGCAGTCTTCGGGACAAAGAACACTGAAGCTTTCTTT.

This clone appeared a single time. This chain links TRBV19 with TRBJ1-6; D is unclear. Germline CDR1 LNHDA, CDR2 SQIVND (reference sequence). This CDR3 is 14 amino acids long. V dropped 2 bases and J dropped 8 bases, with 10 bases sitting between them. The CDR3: CASSIQASYSPLHF. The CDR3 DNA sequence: TGTGCCAGTAGTATACAGGCTTCGTATTCACCCCTCCACTTT.

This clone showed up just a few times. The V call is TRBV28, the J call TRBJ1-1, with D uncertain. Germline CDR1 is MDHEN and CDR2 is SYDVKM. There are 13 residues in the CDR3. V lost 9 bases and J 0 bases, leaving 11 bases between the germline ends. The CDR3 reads CASLPGLNTEAFF. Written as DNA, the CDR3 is TGTGCCAGTCTGCCGGGCCTGAACACTGAAGCTTTCTTT.

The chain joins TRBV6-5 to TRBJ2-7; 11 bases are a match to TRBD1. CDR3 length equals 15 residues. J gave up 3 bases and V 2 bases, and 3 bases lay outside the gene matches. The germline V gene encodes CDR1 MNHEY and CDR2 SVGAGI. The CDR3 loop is CASSYGTGGFYEQYF. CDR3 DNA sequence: TGTGCCAGCAGTTACGGGACAGGGGGTTTCTACGAGCAGTACTTC.

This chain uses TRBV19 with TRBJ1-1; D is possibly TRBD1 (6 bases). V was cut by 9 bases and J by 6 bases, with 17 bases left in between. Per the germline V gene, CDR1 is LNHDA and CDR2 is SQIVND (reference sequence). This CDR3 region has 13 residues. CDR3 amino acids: CASGKGGPSEAFF. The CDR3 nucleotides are TGTGCCAGCGGCAAGGGGGGGCCCTCTGAAGCTTTCTTT.

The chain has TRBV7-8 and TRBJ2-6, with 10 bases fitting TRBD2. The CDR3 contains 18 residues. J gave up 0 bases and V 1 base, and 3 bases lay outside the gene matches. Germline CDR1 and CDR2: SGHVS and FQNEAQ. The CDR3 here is CASSLGLAGVSGANVLTF. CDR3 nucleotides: TGTGCCAGCAGCTTAGGACTAGCGGGCGTCTCTGGGGCCAACGTCCTGACTTTC.

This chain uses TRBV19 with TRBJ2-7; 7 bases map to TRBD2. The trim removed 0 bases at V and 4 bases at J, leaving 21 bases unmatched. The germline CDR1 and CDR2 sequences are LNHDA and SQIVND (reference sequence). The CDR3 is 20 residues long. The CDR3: CASSIEDDRAPETSLYEQYF. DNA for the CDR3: TGTGCCAGTAGTATAGAAGACGACAGAGCTCCGGAGACTAGCCTTTACGAGCAGTACTTC.

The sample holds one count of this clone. The CDR3 protein is CASSLGQLGGYEQYF. The CDR3 nucleotides read TGTGCCAGCAGCCTTGGACAGCTTGGAGGCTACGAGCAGTACTTC. The chain has TRBV5-6 and TRBJ2-7; tentatively, D is TRBD1 (6 bases). Trimming took off 4 bases at V and 3 bases at J, with 17 bases between the two ends. The CDR3 runs to 15 residues. The germline gives CDR1 SGHDT, CDR2 YYEEEE.

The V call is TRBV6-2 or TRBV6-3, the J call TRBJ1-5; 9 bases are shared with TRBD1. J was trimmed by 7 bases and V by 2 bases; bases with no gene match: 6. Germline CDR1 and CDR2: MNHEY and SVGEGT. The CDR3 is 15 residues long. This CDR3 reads CASSYTGGAWQPQHF. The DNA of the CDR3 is TGTGCCAGCAGTTACACAGGGGGCGCTTGGCAGCCCCAGCATTTT.

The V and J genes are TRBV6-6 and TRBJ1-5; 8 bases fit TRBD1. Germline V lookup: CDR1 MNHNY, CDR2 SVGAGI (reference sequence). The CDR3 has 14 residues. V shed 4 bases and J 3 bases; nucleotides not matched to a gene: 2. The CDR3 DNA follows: TGTGCCAGCAGTTCGGGACAGGACAATCAGCCCCAGCATTTT. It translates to CASSSGQDNQPQHF.